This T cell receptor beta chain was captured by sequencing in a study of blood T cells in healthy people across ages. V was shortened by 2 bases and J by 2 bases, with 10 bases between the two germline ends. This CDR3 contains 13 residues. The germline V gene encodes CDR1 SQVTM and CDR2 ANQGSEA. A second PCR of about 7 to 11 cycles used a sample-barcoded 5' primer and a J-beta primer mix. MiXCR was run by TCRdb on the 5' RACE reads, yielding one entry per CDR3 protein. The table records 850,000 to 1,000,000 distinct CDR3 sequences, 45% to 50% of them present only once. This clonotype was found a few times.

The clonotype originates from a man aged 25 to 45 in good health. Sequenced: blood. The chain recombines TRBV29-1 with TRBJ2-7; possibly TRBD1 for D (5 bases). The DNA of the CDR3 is TGCAGCGTTGAAAAGGACACCGCCTACGAGCAGTACTTC. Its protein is CSVEKDTAYEQYF.